The 16 T cell receptor beta chains below were found in one sample sequenced in a study of blood T cell repertoires in COVID-19 (dated by TCRdb to about 2020). The protocol used for the library was the immunoSEQ multiplex PCR assay. TCRdb stores this immuneACCESS table with in-frame sequences only. Part of the clones is absent; in the studies checked, under half of the shortfall reflects unresolved V genes, and no reason is known for the rest. The sample table lists 300,000 to 400,000 clones, about 88% of them with a count of one. The ten largest clones represent roughly 7.2% of the sample. Material for sequencing was peripheral blood. The receptors shown here come from a woman aged 55-75 years with COVID-19, enrolled during active disease.

The chain has TRBV5-1 and TRBJ2-3; the D gene is possibly TRBD1 (5 bases). This CDR3 contains 15 residues. CDR1 is SGHRS and CDR2 is YFSETQ in the germline V gene. V lost 4 bases and J lost 4, with 16 bases in between. In DNA, the CDR3 is TGCGCCAGCAGCACCCTGACAGCATATGCAGATACGCAGTATTTT. Its protein is CASSTLTAYADTQYF.

J is TRBJ2-3 and V is TRBV5-6; 8 bases match TRBD1. The germline V gene has CDR1 SGHDT and CDR2 YYEEEE. The CDR3 spans 18 residues. V shed 3 bases and J 5 bases; nucleotides not matched to a gene: 17. CDR3 sequence (DNA): TGTGCCAGCAGCTACCGATTGAGACAGGGGATAACTAAAGATACGCAGTATTTT. Protein: CASSYRLRQGITKDTQYF.

The V gene is TRBV4-1, the J gene TRBJ2-1; D is undetermined. This CDR3 contains 19 residues. V dropped 2 bases and J dropped 2 bases, with 22 bases sitting between them. Germline V gives CDR1 MGHRA, CDR2 YSYEKL. The CDR3 nucleotides read TGCGCCAGCAGCCAAACAAGTTTGGCTCAGGCCGTCGCCTACAATGAGCAGTTCTTC. This translates into CASSQTSLAQAVAYNEQFF.

The chain combines TRBV19 with TRBJ1-2, with D possibly being TRBD1 (5 bases). V was cut by 5 bases and J by 1 base, with 14 bases left in between. Per the germline V gene, CDR1 is LNHDA and CDR2 is SQIVND (reference sequence). CDR3 length: 15 amino acids. In DNA form, the CDR3 reads TGTGCCAGTAGTCTGACGCCGGGGGTTAACTATGGCTACACCTTC. It yields the protein CASSLTPGVNYGYTF.

The gene calls are TRBV12-5 and TRBJ2-7; a possible D gene is TRBD2 (5 bases). Germline loops: CDR1 LGHNT, CDR2 FRNRAP. The CDR3 sequence is 13 residues long. Trimming stripped 6 bases from V and 4 bases from J, with 13 bases between. This CDR3 reads CASGPDPGYEQYF. In nucleotides, the CDR3 is TGTGCTAGTGGCCCAGACCCGGGGTACGAGCAGTACTTC.

The chain uses TRBV11-2 and TRBJ1-1, with 9 bases fitting TRBD1. In germline, CDR1 is SGHAT, CDR2 FQNNGV. The CDR3 runs to 13 residues. V lost 4 bases and J lost 8; bases outside the gene matches: 5. The DNA for the CDR3 is TGTGCCAGCAGCTCGGGACAGGGTGGGGAAGCTTTCTTT. Its protein is CASSSGQGGEAFF. The full variable domain, in which reference TRBV11-2 and TRBJ1-1 provide the parts outside the CDR3, is EAGVAQSPRYKIIEKRQSVAFWCNPISGHATLYWYQQILGQGPKLLIQFQNNGVVDDSQLPKDRFSAERLKGVDSTLKIQPAKLEDSAVYLCASSSGQGGEAFFGQGTRLTVV.

The rearrangement joins TRBV18 to TRBJ1-2, with 12 bases matching TRBD1. The CDR3 contains 17 residues. CDR1 and CDR2 (germline): KGHSH, LQKENI. With V trimmed by 2 bases and J by 7 bases, 11 bases remained unmatched. The CDR3 loop is CASSPSVWDRGQGGYTF. The CDR3, as DNA: TGTGCCAGCTCACCATCAGTGTGGGACAGGGGGCAAGGTGGCTACACCTTC.

The chain has TRBV14 and TRBJ2-1; 13 bases are a match to TRBD2. Germline CDR1 and CDR2: SGHDN and FVKESK. V dropped 3 bases and J dropped 6; count of bases not matched to a gene: 8. The CDR3 extends over 17 amino acids. As DNA, the CDR3 is TGTGCCAGCAGCCACCTACGGACTAGCGGGGGAGGCAATGAGCAGTTCTTC. Residues: CASSHLRTSGGGNEQFF.

V usage is TRBV9 and J usage is TRBJ2-3, with TRBD1 matching over 7 bases. The CDR3 is 13 residues long. Germline assignment: CDR1 SGDLS and CDR2 YYNGEE. V gave up 3 bases and J gave up 7 bases; unmatched junction bases: 5. CDR3: CASSETGVNTQYF. For the CDR3, the DNA is TGTGCCAGCAGCGAAACAGGGGTGAATACGCAGTATTTT.

The chain employs TRBV18 and TRBJ1-2, with D perhaps TRBD1 (5 bases). The germline CDR1 and CDR2 sequences are KGHSH and LQKENI. The CDR3 spans 15 residues. The germline V and J ends were trimmed by 3 bases and 3 bases, with 14 bases remaining between them. As DNA, the CDR3 is TGTGCCAGCTCACCTACCCCCGGGGGGGACTATGGCTACACCTTC. Translation gives CASSPTPGGDYGYTF.

This chain uses TRBV27 with TRBJ1-4; TRBD1 might be the D (5 bases). Germline V lookup: CDR1 MNHEY, CDR2 SMNVEV (reference sequence). V lost 2 bases and J 5 bases, leaving 21 bases between the germline ends. The CDR3 spans 18 residues. The CDR3, as DNA: TGTGCCAGCAGTTTACGGCAGGGAGGGACGTCGGGGAATGAAAAACTGTTTTTT. Translating it yields CASSLRQGGTSGNEKLFF. Supplemented by reference TRBV27 and TRBJ1-4, the full variable domain reads EAQVTQNPRYLITVTGKKLTVTCSQNMNHEYMSWYRQDPGLGLRQIYYSMNVEVTDKGDVPEGYKVSRKEKRNFPLILESPSPNQTSLYFCASSLRQGGTSGNEKLFFGSGTQLSVL.

The CDR3 DNA reads as TGTGCCAGCAGCTTAGGTTCCGGGTTCACTGAAGCTTTCTTT. It encodes CASSLGSGFTEAFF. J is TRBJ1-1 and V is TRBV7-9; D is unclear. The CDR3 length is 14 residues. Germline loops: CDR1 SEHNR, CDR2 FQNEAQ (reference sequence). The ends were cut back, 1 base at V and 4 bases at J, with 10 bases in the middle.

The chain uses TRBV15 and TRBJ2-2; TRBD2 matches 11 bases. Germline assignment: CDR1 LNHNV and CDR2 YYDKDF (reference sequence). The CDR3 runs 15 residues. V lost 6 bases to trimming and J lost 5 bases; unmatched junction nucleotides: 5. CDR3 nucleotide sequence: TGTGCCACCAGTAGTTCTAGCGGGGGGACCGGGGAGCTGTTTTTT. Protein product: CATSSSSGGTGELFF.

This chain uses TRBV2 with TRBJ1-1, with D maybe TRBD1 (6 bases). CDR3 length: 16 residues. V was pared by 9 bases and J by 1 base, with 21 bases between. The germline V gene has CDR1 SNHLY and CDR2 FYNNEI. The CDR3 here is CARSRDIGHGNTEAFF. The DNA of the CDR3 is TGTGCCAGGAGCCGGGACATCGGACATGGGAACACTGAAGCTTTCTTT.

This chain links TRBV2 with TRBJ1-6, with 8 bases fitting TRBD1. V gave up 3 bases and J gave up 9 bases; unmatched junction bases: 4. CDR1 is SNHLY, CDR2 FYNNEI, per germline. The CDR3 covers 14 residues. DNA for the CDR3: TGTGCCAGCAGTGAGGTCAGGGGGCCTTCACCCCTCCACTTT. It yields the protein CASSEVRGPSPLHF.

The CDR3 sequence: CASSIEGTGGPVGNTIYF. The CDR3 DNA follows: TGTGCCAGTAGTATAGAGGGGACAGGAGGCCCAGTTGGAAACACCATATATTTT. This chain joins TRBV19 and TRBJ1-3; the match to TRBD1 covers 8 bases. The V gene end was trimmed by 0 bases and the J gene end by 3 bases; junction bases not matched to a gene: 10. The germline V gene encodes CDR1 LNHDA and CDR2 SQIVND (reference sequence). The CDR3 sequence is 18 residues long.